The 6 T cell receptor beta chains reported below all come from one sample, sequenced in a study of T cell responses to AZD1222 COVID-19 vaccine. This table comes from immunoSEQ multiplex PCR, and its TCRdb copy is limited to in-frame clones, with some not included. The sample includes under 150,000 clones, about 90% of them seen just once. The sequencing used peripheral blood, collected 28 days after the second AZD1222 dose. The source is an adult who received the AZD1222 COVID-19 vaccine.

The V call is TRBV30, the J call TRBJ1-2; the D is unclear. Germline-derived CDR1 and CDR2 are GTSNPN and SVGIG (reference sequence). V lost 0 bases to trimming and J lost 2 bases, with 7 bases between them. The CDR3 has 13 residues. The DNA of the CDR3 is TGTGCCTGGAGTGTCGGTCAGAACTATGGCTACACCTTC. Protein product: CAWSVGQNYGYTF.

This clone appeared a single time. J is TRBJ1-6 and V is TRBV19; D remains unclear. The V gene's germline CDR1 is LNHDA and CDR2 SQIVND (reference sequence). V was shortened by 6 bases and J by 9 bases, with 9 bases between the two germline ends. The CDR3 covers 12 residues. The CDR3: CASSLGGSPLHF. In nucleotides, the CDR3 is TGTGCCAGTAGCCTAGGAGGTTCACCCCTCCACTTT. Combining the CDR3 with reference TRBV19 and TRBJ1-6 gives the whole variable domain DGGITQSPKYLFRKEGQNVTLSCEQNLNHDAMYWYRQDPGQGLRLIYYSQIVNDFQKGDIAEGYSVSREKKESFPLTVTSAQKNPTAFYLCASSLGGSPLHFGNGTRLTVT.

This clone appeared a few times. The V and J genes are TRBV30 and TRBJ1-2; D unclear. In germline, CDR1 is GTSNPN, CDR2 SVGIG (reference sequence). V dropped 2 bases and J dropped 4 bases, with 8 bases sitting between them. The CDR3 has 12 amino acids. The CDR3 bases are TGTGCCTGGAGTCCCGACTTCTATGGCTACACCTTC. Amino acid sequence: CAWSPDFYGYTF.

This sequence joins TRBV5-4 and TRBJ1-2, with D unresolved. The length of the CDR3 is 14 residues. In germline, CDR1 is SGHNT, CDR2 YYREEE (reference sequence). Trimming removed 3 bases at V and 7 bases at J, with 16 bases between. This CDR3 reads CASSYGAEHGGYTF. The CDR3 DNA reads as TGTGCCAGCAGCTATGGCGCAGAACACGGTGGCTACACCTTC.

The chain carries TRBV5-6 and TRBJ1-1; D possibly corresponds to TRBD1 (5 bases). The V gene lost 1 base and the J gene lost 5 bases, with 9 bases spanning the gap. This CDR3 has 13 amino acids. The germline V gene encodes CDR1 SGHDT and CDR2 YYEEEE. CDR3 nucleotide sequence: TGTGCCAGCAGCTTGAGGGGTAAAACTGAAGCTTTCTTT. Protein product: CASSLRGKTEAFF.

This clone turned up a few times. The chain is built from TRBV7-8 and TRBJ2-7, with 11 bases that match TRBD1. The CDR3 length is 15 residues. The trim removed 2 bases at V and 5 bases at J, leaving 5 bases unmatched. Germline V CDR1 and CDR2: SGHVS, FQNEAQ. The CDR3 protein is CASSLTPGQGDEQYF. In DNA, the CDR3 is TGTGCCAGCAGCTTAACACCGGGACAGGGGGACGAGCAGTACTTC.